These 10 T cell receptor beta chains were all obtained from the same sample, sequenced in a study of blood T cell repertoires in COVID-19 (TCRdb year 2020). The method was the immunoSEQ multiplex PCR assay. TCRdb limited this immuneACCESS table to in-frame rearrangements with V and J called. A share of clones is missing; checked studies link under half to unresolved V genes, and the rest is unexplained. The sample profile shows approximately 220,000 clones; more than 75% of them were found once. About 3% of the sample rests with the top ten. Sequencing input: peripheral blood. These TCRs come from a man aged 60-69 years with acute or convalescent COVID-19.

This chain's CDR3 is CASSPGGLGTGELFF. In DNA form, the CDR3 reads TGTGCCAGCAGCCCAGGGGGCTTAGGGACCGGGGAGCTGTTTTTT. The chain joins TRBV11-3 to TRBJ2-2; 8 positions match TRBD1. The CDR3 covers 15 residues. Germline assignment: CDR1 SGHNT and CDR2 YENEEA. V trimming: 5 bases; J trimming: 5 bases; junction bases outside the gene matches: 7.

In this sample, this clone turned up once. The rearrangement joins TRBV7-3 to TRBJ2-7, with D possibly matching TRBD2 (7 bases). Germline V gene data show CDR1 as SGHTA and CDR2 as FQGTGA. Trimming cost V 0 bases and J 2 bases, with 11 bases left between them. CDR3 length equals 15 residues. CDR3: CASSLTGGRAYEQYF. In nucleotides, the CDR3 is TGTGCCAGCAGCTTAACCGGGGGGCGAGCCTACGAGCAGTACTTC.

This chain connects TRBV28 to TRBJ1-2; the D is unclear. From germline, CDR1 is MDHEN and CDR2 SYDVKM. V was cut by 3 bases and J by 7 bases, with 6 bases left in between. The CDR3 is 11 residues long. CDR3 sequence reads: CASSFIGGYTF. CDR3 coding DNA: TGTGCCAGCAGTTTCATCGGTGGCTACACCTTC.

The genes are TRBV6-2 or TRBV6-3 and TRBJ1-2, with D tentatively TRBD1 (5 bases). The CDR3 contains 12 residues. The V gene's germline CDR1 is MNHEY and CDR2 SVGEGT. V was trimmed by 7 bases and J by 8 bases, leaving 14 bases between them. CDR3 sequence: CASTPGGGGYTF. The CDR3 DNA sequence: TGTGCCAGCACCCCCGGGGGAGGCGGCTACACCTTC.

This rearrangement joins TRBV11-3 to TRBJ2-1; 11 bases line up with TRBD1. V gave up 2 bases and J gave up 8 bases; unmatched junction bases: 5. Germline lookup yields CDR1 SGHNT and CDR2 YENEEA. The CDR3 has 15 amino acids. In DNA, the CDR3 is TGTGCCAGCAGCTTATGGGGACAGGGGGTAGATGAGCAGTTCTTC. Encoded protein: CASSLWGQGVDEQFF. Combining the CDR3 with reference TRBV11-3 and TRBJ2-1 gives the whole variable domain EAGVVQSPRYKIIEKKQPVAFWCNPISGHNTLYWYLQNLGQGPELLIRYENEEAVDDSQLPKDRFSAERLKGVDSTLKIQPAELGDSAVYLCASSLWGQGVDEQFFGPGTRLTVL.

This clone was counted once. The rearrangement uses TRBV6-5 and TRBJ1-3, with D possibly being TRBD1 (6 bases). The germline gives CDR1 MNHEY, CDR2 SVGAGI. This CDR3 comprises 14 residues. Trimming took 5 bases from V and 8 from J, leaving 16 bases between them. CDR3 sequence: CASSHRAGRDTIYF. CDR3 in DNA: TGTGCCAGCAGTCACAGGGCCGGGCGGGACACCATATATTTT.

The chain is built from TRBV5-1 and TRBJ1-1, with D possibly TRBD1 on 5 matching bases. This CDR3 region has 15 residues. CDR1 SGHRS and CDR2 YFSETQ come from the germline V gene. Trimming stripped 0 bases from V and 4 bases from J, with 13 bases between. CDR3 amino acids: CASSLVAGLLTEAFF. As DNA, the CDR3 is TGCGCCAGCAGCTTGGTGGCAGGGTTACTCACTGAAGCTTTCTTT.

CDR3 DNA: TGTGCCAGCAGCCCTGGACTCCCAACTTCCTACGAGCAGTACTTC. Translation: CASSPGLPTSYEQYF. The V call is TRBV11-2, the J call TRBJ2-7; possibly TRBD2 for D (5 bases). CDR1 and CDR2 (germline): SGHAT, FQNNGV. CDR3 size: 15 residues. V was pared by 5 bases and J by 1 base, with 15 bases between.

V gene TRBV2 combines with J gene TRBJ1-4; no clear D. The CDR3 is made up of 15 amino acids. Germline assignment: CDR1 SNHLY and CDR2 FYNNEI. Trimming left V 5 bases short and J 1 base short, with 11 bases between. The CDR3 DNA is TGTGCCAGCAGTCCTTGGAGGGTAACTAATGAAAAACTGTTTTTT. This codes for CASSPWRVTNEKLFF.

The chain links TRBV10-1 to TRBJ2-2; TRBD2 agrees at 7 bases. The V and J ends lost 5 bases and 0 bases, in that order; junction bases with no gene match: 3. Germline CDR1 and CDR2: WNHNN and SYGVQD (reference sequence). This CDR3 contains 15 residues. The CDR3: CASSFSGANTGELFF. CDR3 coding DNA: TGCGCCAGCAGTTTCAGCGGGGCGAACACCGGGGAGCTGTTTTTT.